Listed here are 25 T cell receptor beta chains from one sample, sequenced in a study of blood T cell repertoires in COVID-19. Some clones are missing from TCRdb's copy, which holds only in-frame ones; the method was immunoSEQ multiplex PCR. The sample contains some 50,000 clones, about 90% of which appear only once. The sequencing input was peripheral blood. Receptors were obtained from a human donor in a cohort sampled during active COVID-19.

The rearrangement links TRBV19 to TRBJ2-1; 7 bases are a match to TRBD2. V gave up 7 bases and J gave up 2 bases; unmatched junction bases: 8. CDR3 length equals 15 residues. Germline loops: CDR1 LNHDA, CDR2 SQIVND (reference sequence). The CDR3 coding sequence is TGTGCCAGTACTAAGCGGGGCCCCCCCTACAATGAGCAGTTCTTC. Its translation: CASTKRGPPYNEQFF.

The chain couples TRBV3-1 (or the pseudogene TRBV3-2) to TRBJ2-3, with D unclear. Germline V gene lookup returns CDR1 LGHDT and CDR2 YNNKEL (reference sequence). CDR3 length: 14 amino acids. Trimming removed 4 bases from V and 5 bases from J, with 13 bases in between. The CDR3 sequence is CASSPVWAKDTQYF. The CDR3 DNA is TGTGCCAGCAGCCCCGTCTGGGCCAAAGATACGCAGTATTTT.

The chain links TRBV27 to TRBJ2-5; TRBD1 aligns across 7 bases. CDR1 is MNHEY, CDR2 SMNVEV, per germline (reference sequence). Trimming removed 5 bases from V and 3 bases from J; junction bases left unmatched: 6. This CDR3 comprises 14 residues. The CDR3 sequence is CASSLLQGKETQYF. The CDR3 DNA reads TGTGCCAGCAGTCTATTACAGGGGAAAGAGACCCAGTACTTC.

A remark on this clone: The junction and the germline gene differ at one end; a read error may be behind it. The chain joins TRBV10-2 to TRBJ1-1; D is perhaps TRBD1 (5 bases). CDR3 length: 11 residues. Germline CDR1 is WSHSY and CDR2 is SAAADI. The CDR3 reads CASSEGAGVYF. The CDR3 coding sequence is TGCGCCAGCAGTGAAGGCGCGGGGGTCTACTTT.

The CDR3 here is CASESSLGTGLNTEAFF. CDR3 DNA sequence: TGTGCCAGCGAAAGTAGTCTCGGGACAGGTTTGAACACTGAAGCTTTCTTT. The rearrangement joins TRBV2 to TRBJ1-1; TRBD1 matches 8 bases. Per germline, CDR1 SNHLY and CDR2 FYNNEI. Trimming took 8 bases from V and 0 from J; bases not matched to a gene: 14. The CDR3 spans 17 residues.

The count of this clone is one. V and J are TRBV6-1 and TRBJ1-6; 7 nucleotides match TRBD1. The CDR3 runs to 18 residues. The trim removed 1 base at V and 6 bases at J, leaving 12 bases unmatched. Germline V lookup: CDR1 MNHNS, CDR2 SASEGT. The CDR3 reads CASSEVAVVGQVNSPLHF. For the CDR3, the DNA is TGTGCCAGCAGTGAAGTTGCTGTGGTTGGACAGGTTAATTCACCCCTCCACTTT.

This clone was seen more than once but under ten times. The CDR3 here is CAWSVQSEQYF. The CDR3 DNA sequence: TGTGCCTGGAGTGTGCAGTCCGAGCAGTACTTC. This chain uses TRBV30 with TRBJ2-7; D not certain. Germline V lookup: CDR1 GTSNPN, CDR2 SVGIG (reference sequence). This CDR3 has 11 amino acids. V lost 0 bases and J 6 bases, leaving 6 bases between the germline ends. Using reference TRBV30 and TRBJ2-7 for the parts outside the CDR3, the full variable domain is SQTIHQWPATLVQPVGSPLSLECTVEGTSNPNLYWYRQAAGRGLQLLFYSVGIGQISSEVPQNLSASRPQDRQFILSSKKLLLSDSGFYLCAWSVQSEQYFGPGTRLTVT.

The CDR3 reads CASGGGVHYGYTF. CDR3 nucleotide sequence: TGTGCCAGCGGGGGAGGAGTGCACTATGGCTACACCTTC. This chain connects TRBV6-5 to TRBJ1-2; maybe TRBD1 (5 bases). CDR3 length: 13 amino acids. CDR1 is MNHEY, CDR2 SVGAGI, per germline. V gave up 8 bases and J gave up 3 bases, with 13 bases separating them.

V and J are TRBV5-1 and TRBJ1-4; maybe TRBD1 (5 bases). There are 14 residues in the CDR3. CDR1 and CDR2 (germline): SGHRS, YFSETQ. Trimming took off 0 bases at V and 9 bases at J, with 12 bases between the two ends. The CDR3 sequence: CASSLGGADKKLFF. As DNA, the CDR3 is TGCGCCAGCAGCTTGGGGGGCGCTGACAAAAAACTGTTTTTT.

V is TRBV5-1 and J is TRBJ2-7; 9 bases align to TRBD2. Germline V gives CDR1 SGHRS, CDR2 YFSETQ. The CDR3 is 14 residues long. Trimming took 2 bases from V and 4 from J; bases not matched to a gene: 4. The CDR3 region has the DNA TGCGCCAGCAGCTTAAGTAGCGGGGGTTACGAGCAGTACTTC. This gives the protein CASSLSSGGYEQYF.

This clone was seen more than once but under ten times. The chain has TRBV10-2 and TRBJ2-7; D gene uncertain. V lost 2 bases, J lost 3 bases, and 11 bases lay in between. The CDR3 has 14 residues. Germline V gene lookup returns CDR1 WSHSY and CDR2 SAAADI. For the CDR3, the DNA is TGCGCCAGCAGTGAGGCCATGGCACACTACGAGCAGTACTTC. This translates into CASSEAMAHYEQYF.

The genes are TRBV5-4 and TRBJ2-6; perhaps TRBD1 as D (6 bases). Germline V gene data show CDR1 as SGHNT and CDR2 as YYREEE (reference sequence). V lost 4 bases to trimming and J lost 0 bases, with 14 bases between them. CDR3 length equals 17 residues. CDR3: CASSPRQDLSGANVLTF. The CDR3 region has the DNA TGTGCCAGCAGCCCCAGACAGGATCTCTCTGGGGCCAACGTCCTGACTTTC.

The CDR3 reads CASSWTGTGPLAQYF. The CDR3 coding sequence is TGCGCCAGCAGCTGGACCGGGACAGGACCTTTGGCGCAGTACTTC. The J gene is TRBJ2-7, the V gene TRBV5-1, with 8 bases identical to TRBD1. V shed 3 bases, J shed 9 bases, and the junction held 14 bases outside the gene matches. The CDR3 runs 15 residues. Germline CDR1 reads SGHRS; CDR2 reads YFSETQ.

The chain uses TRBV5-6 and TRBJ2-4; 9 bases fit TRBD1. The CDR3 length is 14 residues. The germline V gene has CDR1 SGHDT and CDR2 YYEEEE. The J segment lost 6 bases and the V segment lost 3 bases, leaving 4 bases of the junction unmatched. CDR3 bases: TGTGCCAGCAGCTCCGGGACAGGGATAAACATTCAGTACTTC. Translated, it gives CASSSGTGINIQYF.

V and J are TRBV5-4 and TRBJ2-2; 10 positions match TRBD1. V gave up 4 bases and J gave up 2 bases; unmatched junction bases: 5. The CDR3 totals 16 residues. Germline CDR1 and CDR2: SGHNT and YYREEE (reference sequence). CDR3 sequence (DNA): TGTGCCAGCAGCGCGGGACAGGGGTTAAACACCGGGGAGCTGTTTTTT. Its translation: CASSAGQGLNTGELFF.

J is TRBJ2-7 and V is TRBV5-4; D possibly corresponds to TRBD2 (6 bases). Trimming stripped 4 bases from V and 2 bases from J, with 16 bases between. Germline-derived CDR1 and CDR2 are SGHNT and YYREEE (reference sequence). The CDR3 has 15 amino acids. CDR3 sequence reads: CASSMEGRRAYEQYF. CDR3 in DNA: TGTGCCAGCAGCATGGAGGGACGGAGGGCCTACGAGCAGTACTTC.

V and J are TRBV18 and TRBJ2-3; TRBD2 matches 8 bases. The CDR3 contains 18 residues. V trimming: 4 bases; J trimming: 0 bases; junction bases outside the gene matches: 12. Germline lookup yields CDR1 KGHSH and CDR2 LQKENI. CDR3 sequence: CASSRGASGSTSTDTQYF. The DNA for the CDR3 is TGTGCCAGCTCACGAGGGGCTAGCGGGTCCACTAGCACAGATACGCAGTATTTT.

The chain joins TRBV19 to TRBJ1-2, with 7 bases fitting TRBD1. The CDR3 is made up of 13 amino acids. After removal of 4 bases from V and 2 bases from J, the junction contained 1 base not matched to a gene. From germline, CDR1 is LNHDA and CDR2 SQIVND (reference sequence). The CDR3 DNA is TGTGCCAGTAGTAGACAGGGAAACTATGGCTACACCTTC. Its translation: CASSRQGNYGYTF.

V and J are TRBV20-1 and TRBJ1-2; no definite D call. Per germline, CDR1 DFQATT and CDR2 SNEGSKA (reference sequence). Trimming left V 6 bases short and J 4 bases short, with 9 bases between. The CDR3 totals 11 residues. DNA of the CDR3: TGCAGTGCAAAGCAGGCCTATGGCTACACCTTC. It translates to CSAKQAYGYTF.

This clone appeared once. This chain connects TRBV6-6 to TRBJ1-1, with D unresolved. Germline V lookup: CDR1 MNHNY, CDR2 SVGAGI (reference sequence). The CDR3 consists of 14 residues. The V gene lost 6 bases and the J gene lost 5 bases, with 16 bases spanning the gap. CDR3 region: CASSPGRRGTEAFF. In DNA form, the CDR3 reads TGTGCCAGCAGCCCGGGGAGGCGAGGAACTGAAGCTTTCTTT.

The gene calls are TRBV18 and TRBJ1-1; D call uncertain. The V and J ends lost 5 bases and 1 base respectively, with 11 bases between them. This CDR3 has 14 residues. Germline lookup yields CDR1 KGHSH and CDR2 LQKENI. The CDR3 coding sequence is TGTGCCAGCTCAGCCGACACCTCGAACACTGAAGCTTTCTTT. Its translation: CASSADTSNTEAFF.

This chain links TRBV5-1 with TRBJ2-7; tentative D call: TRBD2 (5 bases). CDR1 and CDR2 (germline): SGHRS, YFSETQ. The CDR3 contains 16 residues. Between the trimmed V and J ends, which lost 0 bases and 7 bases, there was a span of 20 bases. CDR3 protein: CASSLEGSPGLGEQYF. The CDR3 DNA is TGCGCCAGCAGCTTGGAGGGCAGTCCGGGGTTAGGGGAGCAGTACTTC. Together with reference TRBV5-1 and TRBJ2-7, the CDR3 gives the full variable domain: KAGVTQTPRYLIKTRGQQVTLSCSPISGHRSVSWYQQTPGQGLQFLFEYFSETQRNKGNFPGRFSGRQFSNSRSEMNVSTLELGDSALYLCASSLEGSPGLGEQYFGPGTRLTVT.

V gene TRBV4-3 combines with J gene TRBJ2-1, with 10 bases aligning to TRBD2. Per the germline V gene, CDR1 is LGHNA and CDR2 is YSLEER. After removal of 4 bases from V and 0 bases from J, the junction contained 3 bases not matched to a gene. The CDR3 is 16 amino acids. The CDR3 nucleotides read TGCGCCAGCAGCCTAAGCGGGGGGGCCTCCTACAATGAGCAGTTCTTC. Its protein is CASSLSGGASYNEQFF.

The CDR3, as DNA: TGTGCCAGCAGCCACCAAGGGGTTGCGAACACTGAAGCTTTCTTT. Protein: CASSHQGVANTEAFF. The genes are TRBV3-1 (or the pseudogene TRBV3-2) and TRBJ1-1; possible D gene TRBD1, 5 bases. Germline CDR1 and CDR2: LGHDT and YNNKEL (reference sequence). The V and J ends lost 3 bases and 1 base respectively, with 12 bases between them. This CDR3 is built from 15 residues.

The V and J genes are TRBV27 and TRBJ2-7; TRBD1 aligns across 9 bases. This CDR3 contains 13 residues. CDR1 MNHEY and CDR2 SMNVEV come from the germline V gene (reference sequence). Losses at the gene ends were 6 bases for V and 2 bases for J; bases not matched to a gene: 2. The chain's CDR3 is CASRGTGTYEQYF. CDR3 DNA: TGTGCCAGCAGGGGGACAGGGACCTACGAGCAGTACTTC.